This T cell receptor beta chain was recovered during a study of cytomegalovirus exposure and HLA in healthy donors. The validation cohort, a group of 120 or so subjects, included the donors and was separate from the roughly 670-subject first cohort. Assay: immunoSEQ multiplex PCR; the TCRdb copy retains only in-frame clones and omits some. The sample lists hundreds of thousands of clones, 75% to 90% occurring once. About this clone itself: Its antigen is unidentified.

Overall study results and limits: The study recorded 150 to 200 TCR beta chains that were cytomegalovirus-associated.

The specimen was PBMCs. The origin of this receptor is a woman between 18 and 30 years old in good health and CMV-seronegative.

The CDR3 spells CASSLPGTGFYEQYF. The CDR3 bases are TGTGCCAGCAGTCTGCCCGGGACAGGGTTCTACGAGCAGTACTTC. The chain joins TRBV27 to TRBJ2-7, with TRBD1 matching over 9 bases. Losses at the gene ends were 5 bases for V and 3 bases for J; bases not matched to a gene: 8. The V gene's germline CDR1 is MNHEY and CDR2 SMNVEV (reference sequence). This CDR3 contains 15 residues.